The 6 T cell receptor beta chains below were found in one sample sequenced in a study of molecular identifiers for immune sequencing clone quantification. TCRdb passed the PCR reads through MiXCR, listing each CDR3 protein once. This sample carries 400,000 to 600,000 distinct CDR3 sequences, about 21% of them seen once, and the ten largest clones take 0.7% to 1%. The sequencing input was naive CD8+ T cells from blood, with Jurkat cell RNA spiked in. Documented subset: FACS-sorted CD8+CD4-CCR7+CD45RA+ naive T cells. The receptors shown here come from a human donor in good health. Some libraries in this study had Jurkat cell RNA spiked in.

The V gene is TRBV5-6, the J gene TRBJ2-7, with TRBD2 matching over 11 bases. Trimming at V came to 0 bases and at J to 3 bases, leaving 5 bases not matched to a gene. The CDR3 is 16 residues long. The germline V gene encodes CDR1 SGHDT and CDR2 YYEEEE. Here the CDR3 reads CASSLGTSGLVYEQYF. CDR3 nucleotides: TGTGCCAGCAGCTTGGGGACTAGCGGGTTGGTCTACGAGCAGTACTTC.

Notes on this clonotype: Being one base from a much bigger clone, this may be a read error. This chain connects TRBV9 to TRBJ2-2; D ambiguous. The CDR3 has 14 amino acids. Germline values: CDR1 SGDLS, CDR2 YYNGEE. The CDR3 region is CTSMLSDNVGELFF. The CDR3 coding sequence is TGTACCAGCATGTTGAGTGATAATGTCGGGGAGCTGTTTTTT.

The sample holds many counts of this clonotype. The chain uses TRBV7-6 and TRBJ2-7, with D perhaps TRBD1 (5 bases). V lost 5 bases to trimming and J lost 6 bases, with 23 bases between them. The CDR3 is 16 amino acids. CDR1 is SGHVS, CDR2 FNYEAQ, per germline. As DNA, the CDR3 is TGTGCCAGCAGCCCCCGCCGGAATGCGTTTGGGGCCGAGCAGTACTTC. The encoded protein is CASSPRRNAFGAEQYF. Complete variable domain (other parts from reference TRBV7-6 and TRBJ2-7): GAGVSQSPRYKVTKRGQDVALRCDPISGHVSLYWYRQALGQGPEFLTYFNYEAQQDKSGLPNDRFSAERPEGSISTLTIQRTEQRDSAMYRCASSPRRNAFGAEQYFGPGTRLTVT.

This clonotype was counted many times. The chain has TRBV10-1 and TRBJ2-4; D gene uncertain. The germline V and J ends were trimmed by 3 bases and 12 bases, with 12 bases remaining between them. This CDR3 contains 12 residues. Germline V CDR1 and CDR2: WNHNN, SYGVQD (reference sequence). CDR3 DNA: TGCGCCAGCAGTGAAGGTCAGCAATATCAGTACTTC. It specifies CASSEGQQYQYF.

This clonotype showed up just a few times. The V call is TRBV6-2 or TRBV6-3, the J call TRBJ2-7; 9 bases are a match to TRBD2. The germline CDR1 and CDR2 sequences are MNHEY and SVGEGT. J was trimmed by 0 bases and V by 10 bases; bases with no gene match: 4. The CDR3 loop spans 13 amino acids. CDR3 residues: CATRLAASYEQYF. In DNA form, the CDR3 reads TGTGCCACCCGACTAGCGGCCTCCTACGAGCAGTACTTC.

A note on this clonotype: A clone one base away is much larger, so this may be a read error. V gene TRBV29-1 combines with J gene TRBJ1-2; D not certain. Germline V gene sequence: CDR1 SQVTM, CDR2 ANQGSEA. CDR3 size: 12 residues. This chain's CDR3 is CCVGEFQYGYTF. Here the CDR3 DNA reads TGCTGCGTTGGAGAGTTCCAATATGGCTACACCTTC. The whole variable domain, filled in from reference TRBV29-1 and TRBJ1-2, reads SAVISQKPSRDICQRGTSLTIQCQVDSQVTMMFWYRQQPGQSLTLIATANQGSEATYESGFVIDKFPISRPNLTFSTLTVSNMSPEDSSIYLCCVGEFQYGYTFGSGTRLTVV.